This T cell receptor beta chain was sequenced for a study of blood T cell repertoires in COVID-19. For the study at large: Donors in the United States, Italy and Spain gave samples during acute or convalescent COVID-19. T cells, B-cell-depleted T cells, or PBMCs supplied cDNA or gDNA.

Authors' methods: For nucleated cells, counts were estimated from reference gene primer amplification. Clones were read by immunoSEQ multiplex PCR, and TCRdb kept only the in-frame ones, dropping some. V, J and clone size derive from that table, while D and trimming were established from the DNA sequence. The table shows 100,000 to 150,000 clones, with 85% to 90% occurring only once. Looked up from germline, CDR1 is PRHDT and CDR2 is FYEKMQ (reference sequence). This CDR3 is 13 amino acids long. V lost 6 bases, J lost 3 bases, and 4 bases stayed unmatched. The clonotype comes from a man aged 65 to 79 with active or convalescent COVID-19. The specimen was peripheral blood. The V and J genes are TRBV13 and TRBJ1-1, with 7 bases identical to TRBD1. The CDR3 loop reads CASSRTGYTEAFF. Written as DNA, the CDR3 is TGTGCCAGCAGTCGGACAGGCTACACTGAAGCTTTCTTT.